The next 19 T cell receptor beta chains were all read from a single sample in a study of CD8+ T cells in alopecia areata. As the sequencing template, cDNA was produced by extracting RNA and reverse transcribing it. TCRdb's copy holds only in-frame clones and misses some; the assay was immunoSEQ multiplex PCR. The sample yields 200,000 to 250,000 clones, 64% seen once. Specified treatment: oral pan-JAK inhibitor, 5-10 mg twice daily. The source was CD4+ T cells sorted from blood, collected at week 4, from a patient treated with tofacitinib. The source is a human donor with alopecia areata.

This clone was counted a few times. The chain employs TRBV5-1 and TRBJ2-7; no definite D call. CDR1 SGHRS and CDR2 YFSETQ come from the germline V gene. V gave up 0 bases and J gave up 3 bases, with 16 bases separating them. The CDR3 extends over 16 amino acids. CDR3 sequence (DNA): TGCGCCAGCAGCTTGGACCCCATAGAGGAAGGCTACGAGCAGTACTTC. Its translation is CASSLDPIEEGYEQYF.

This clone appeared a few times. The chain recombines TRBV18 with TRBJ1-2; 7 bases are a match to TRBD1. The CDR3 covers 16 residues. Trimming took 2 bases from V and 0 from J; bases not matched to a gene: 6. Germline V gene sequence: CDR1 KGHSH, CDR2 LQKENI. As DNA, the CDR3 is TGTGCCAGCTCACCAACCGGGACAGCGACTAACTATGGCTACACCTTC. It encodes CASSPTGTATNYGYTF.

The DNA for the CDR3 is TGTGCCAGCAGCCCCCCGGAGGGATCCTACGAGCAGTACTTC. Translation gives CASSPPEGSYEQYF. The V gene is TRBV9, the J gene TRBJ2-7; D is possibly TRBD2 (6 bases). V was cut by 4 bases and J by 1 base, with 12 bases left in between. Per the germline V gene, CDR1 is SGDLS and CDR2 is YYNGEE. The CDR3 loop spans 14 amino acids. The whole variable domain, remainder taken from reference TRBV9 and TRBJ2-7, is DSGVTQTPKHLITATGQRVTLRCSPRSGDLSVYWYQQSLDQGLQFLIQYYNGEERAKGNILERFSAQQFPDLHSELNLSSLELGDSALYFCASSPPEGSYEQYFGPGTRLTVT.

This clone was seen at least ten times. The chain is built from TRBV10-2 and TRBJ1-5, with D possibly being TRBD1 (5 bases). The CDR3 loop spans 14 amino acids. The germline V and J ends were trimmed by 6 bases and 7 bases, with 16 bases remaining between them. Germline-derived CDR1 and CDR2 are WSHSY and SAAADI. The CDR3 protein is CASRAQGARQPQHF. The CDR3 DNA is TGCGCCAGCAGGGCTCAAGGGGCGAGGCAGCCCCAGCATTTT.

The chain's CDR3 is CASSYSRPAGTQYF. Written as DNA, the CDR3 is TGTGCCAGCAGTTACTCGCGTCCCGCCGGGACCCAGTACTTC. The rearrangement joins TRBV6-5 to TRBJ2-5; D gene uncertain. The length of the CDR3 is 14 residues. Germline V gene lookup returns CDR1 MNHEY and CDR2 SVGAGI. Trimming took 0 bases from V and 7 from J, leaving 12 bases between them.

The sample holds a few counts of this clone. This chain joins TRBV29-1 and TRBJ2-2; D gene unclear. Trimming took off 0 bases at V and 0 bases at J, with 2 bases between the two ends. The CDR3 has 13 residues. Germline V CDR1 and CDR2: SQVTM, ANQGSEA. Here the CDR3 DNA reads TGCAGCGTTGAAGATACGAACACCGGGGAGCTGTTTTTT. It is translated as CSVEDTNTGELFF.

The genes are TRBV2 and TRBJ1-2, with D perhaps TRBD1 (5 bases). The CDR3 covers 15 residues. Looked up from germline, CDR1 is SNHLY and CDR2 is FYNNEI. The V gene lost 7 bases and the J gene lost 6 bases, with 21 bases spanning the gap. CDR3 sequence: CASTRIGGLGNGYTF. CDR3 bases: TGTGCCAGCACGAGAATCGGGGGGTTAGGGAATGGCTACACCTTC.

The chain couples TRBV15 to TRBJ2-4; unclear D gene. Trimming removed 0 bases from V and 1 base from J, with 10 bases in between. The CDR3 totals 16 residues. Germline V gene lookup returns CDR1 LNHNV and CDR2 YYDKDF (reference sequence). The CDR3 loop reads CATSRDHFKAKNIQYF. The CDR3, as DNA: TGTGCCACCAGCAGAGATCACTTTAAGGCCAAAAACATTCAGTACTTC.

This clone came up once. This rearrangement joins TRBV29-1 to TRBJ1-1, with D uncertain. Deletions cut 4 bases from V and 4 bases from J, with 10 bases between. Germline loops: CDR1 SQVTM, CDR2 ANQGSEA. The CDR3 contains 12 residues. This chain's CDR3 is CSVGWVPTEAFF. The CDR3, as DNA: TGCAGCGTTGGATGGGTTCCCACTGAAGCTTTCTTT.

The chain joins TRBV11-3 to TRBJ2-5, with D maybe TRBD1 (5 bases). This CDR3 has 13 residues. CDR1 is SGHNT, CDR2 YENEEA, per germline. V was trimmed by 2 bases and J by 2 bases, leaving 6 bases between them. In DNA form, the CDR3 reads TGTGCCAGCAGCTTAAGGGGACAAGAGACCCAGTACTTC. It specifies CASSLRGQETQYF.

CDR3: CASSLLQGNQPQHF. CDR3 nucleotides: TGTGCCAGCAGCTTATTGCAGGGGAATCAGCCCCAGCATTTT. The chain uses TRBV7-2 and TRBJ1-5; possibly TRBD1 for D (6 bases). V was shortened by 2 bases and J by 4 bases, with 9 bases between the two germline ends. The V gene's germline CDR1 is SGHTA and CDR2 FQGNSA. This CDR3 is 14 amino acids long.

This chain links TRBV18 with TRBJ2-7; a weak D match, TRBD1 (6 bases). This CDR3 is built from 13 residues. The V end was cut by 3 bases, the J end by 5 bases, with 11 bases between. The germline V gene has CDR1 KGHSH and CDR2 LQKENI. CDR3 DNA sequence: TGTGCCAGCTCACCCCGTGAGGGGGACGAGCAGTACTTC. Its protein product is CASSPREGDEQYF.

This sequence joins TRBV4-3 and TRBJ1-2; TRBD1 might be the D (6 bases). Germline V lookup: CDR1 LGHNA, CDR2 YSLEER. V lost 0 bases and J 3 bases, leaving 14 bases between the germline ends. This CDR3 region has 16 residues. The CDR3 region has the DNA TGCGCCAGCAGCCAAGATCCAGTACAGGGTCACTATGGCTACACCTTC. Amino acid sequence: CASSQDPVQGHYGYTF.

This clone has just a few counts. The chain is built from TRBV19 and TRBJ1-2, with 10 bases aligning to TRBD1. V lost 3 bases, J lost 6 bases, and 10 bases stayed unmatched. CDR3 length equals 16 residues. Germline V lookup: CDR1 LNHDA, CDR2 SQIVND (reference sequence). In DNA form, the CDR3 reads TGTGCCAGTAGTATCCTCCCCGGACAGGGGGGGAATGGCTACACCTTC. Residues: CASSILPGQGGNGYTF.

The chain combines TRBV19 with TRBJ2-5; D remains ambiguous. The V gene lost 4 bases and the J gene lost 4 bases, with 4 bases spanning the gap. This CDR3 is built from 11 residues. CDR1 is LNHDA and CDR2 is SQIVND in the germline V gene (reference sequence). In DNA form, the CDR3 reads TGTGCCAGTAGTAACAGAGAGACCCAGTACTTC. This translates into CASSNRETQYF.

This clone was observed a handful of times. This rearrangement joins TRBV4-3 to TRBJ1-4; D gene ambiguous. This CDR3 has 14 residues. Germline V gene data show CDR1 as LGHNA and CDR2 as YSLEER. V lost 0 bases to trimming and J lost 5 bases, with 7 bases between them. The CDR3 protein is CASSQDAANEKLFF. As DNA, the CDR3 is TGCGCCAGCAGCCAAGACGCGGCGAATGAAAAACTGTTTTTT.

The chain is built from TRBV27 and TRBJ2-5, with TRBD2 as a possible D gene (7 bases). V lost 4 bases and J 4 bases, leaving 16 bases between the germline ends. The CDR3 loop spans 15 amino acids. The germline CDR1 and CDR2 sequences are MNHEY and SMNVEV (reference sequence). CDR3 residues: CASSSHGGAGETQYF. The CDR3, as DNA: TGTGCCAGCAGTTCCCATGGGGGGGCTGGAGAGACCCAGTACTTC.

The chain combines TRBV7-2 with TRBJ2-7, with a weak D call TRBD1 (6 bases). CDR3 length equals 15 residues. Germline loops: CDR1 SGHTA, CDR2 FQGNSA. V dropped 6 bases and J dropped 0 bases, with 15 bases sitting between them. CDR3 DNA: TGTGCCAGCAGGGAAGGGACACAGAGCTCCTACGAGCAGTACTTC. Its translation is CASREGTQSSYEQYF.

V and J are TRBV7-2 and TRBJ2-3, with a possible D match to TRBD2 (6 bases). V lost 1 base and J 0 bases, leaving 8 bases between the germline ends. CDR3 size: 15 residues. Germline values: CDR1 SGHTA, CDR2 FQGNSA. In DNA form, the CDR3 reads TGTGCCAGCAGCTTAGTGGGGGGTAGCACAGATACGCAGTATTTT. Protein product: CASSLVGGSTDTQYF.